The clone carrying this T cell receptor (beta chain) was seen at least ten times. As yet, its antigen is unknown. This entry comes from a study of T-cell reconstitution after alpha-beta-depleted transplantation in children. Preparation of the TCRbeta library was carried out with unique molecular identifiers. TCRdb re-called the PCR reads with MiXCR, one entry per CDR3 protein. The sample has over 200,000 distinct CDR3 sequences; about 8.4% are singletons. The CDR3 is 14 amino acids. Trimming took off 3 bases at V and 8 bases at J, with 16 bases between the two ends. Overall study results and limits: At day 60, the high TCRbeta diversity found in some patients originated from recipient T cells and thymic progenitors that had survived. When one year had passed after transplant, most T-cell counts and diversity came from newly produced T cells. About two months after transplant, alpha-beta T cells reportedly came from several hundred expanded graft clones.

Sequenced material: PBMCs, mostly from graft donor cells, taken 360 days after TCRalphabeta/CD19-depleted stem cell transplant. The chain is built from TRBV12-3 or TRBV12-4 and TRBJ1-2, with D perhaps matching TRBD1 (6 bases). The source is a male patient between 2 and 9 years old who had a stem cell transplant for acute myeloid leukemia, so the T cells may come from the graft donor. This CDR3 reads CASSFFQGLSGYTF. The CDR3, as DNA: TGTGCCAGCAGTTTTTTTCAGGGGCTGAGCGGCTACACCTTC.